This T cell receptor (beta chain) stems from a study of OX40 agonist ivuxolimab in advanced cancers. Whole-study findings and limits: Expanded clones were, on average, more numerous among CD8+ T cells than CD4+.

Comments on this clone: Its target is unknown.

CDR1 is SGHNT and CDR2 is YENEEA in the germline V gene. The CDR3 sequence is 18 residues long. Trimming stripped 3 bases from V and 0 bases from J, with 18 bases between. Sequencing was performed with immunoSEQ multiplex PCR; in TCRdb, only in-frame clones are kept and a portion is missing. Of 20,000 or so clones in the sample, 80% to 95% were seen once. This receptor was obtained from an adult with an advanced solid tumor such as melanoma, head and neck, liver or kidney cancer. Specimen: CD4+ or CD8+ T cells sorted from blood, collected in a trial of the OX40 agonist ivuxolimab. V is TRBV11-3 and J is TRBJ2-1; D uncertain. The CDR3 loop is CASSLNSLILSSYNEQFF. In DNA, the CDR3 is TGTGCCAGCAGCTTGAACAGTCTCATCCTCAGCTCCTACAATGAGCAGTTCTTC.